Included here is one T cell receptor (beta chain) sequence, with context. No cognate antigen has been identified for it. No base-level quality is on record; no much larger clone is a single base apart. The library came from the immunoSEQ multiplex PCR assay. For the multiplex PCR, a mixture combining 60 forward primers for TCR Vbeta segments and 13 reverse primers for TCR Jbeta segments was used. A multiplex PCR assay on genomic DNA amplified the CDR3 region of rearranged TCR beta genes. The Illumina HiSeq System was used to sequence the amplified TCR beta libraries as 87-base-pair reads. As for the authors' bioinformatics: A later analysis counted about 82 million unique TCR beta chains across the 500 to 850 repertoires, and around 9.9 million of these chains were shared by at least two donors. A nearest-neighbor algorithm error-corrected the raw reads and collapsed the reads into unique sequences, merging closely related sequences to remove PCR and sequencing errors. Alignment of CDR3 sequences to IMGT reference sequences was used to assign V, D and J gene segments. For a sequence to be retained, a match of at least six nucleotides was required to both a V gene segment and a J gene segment. Rearrangements were classified as productive when the CDR3 lacked stop codons and remained in frame with V and J, and all other rearrangements were classified as non-productive. Following IMGT convention, CDR3 was defined as the stretch from the second conserved V-encoded cysteine to the conserved J-encoded phenylalanine. Sequences without an unambiguous match to a single V gene segment were excluded from the earlier analysis of about 600 of the donors. In an earlier analysis of some 590 of the donors, V segments were called functional above 56.7% productive rearrangements and were called segregating when the between-donor standard deviation exceeded 5%. A statistical classification framework was built for diagnosing cytomegalovirus status from the catalog of TCR beta chain sequences. In a later analysis, V and J genes were assigned by comparing TCR nucleotide sequences against IMGT/GENE-DB human TR gene sequences. A later analysis assigned CDR3 sequences and most-parsimonious VDJ recombination scenarios with the TCRdist pipeline. In a later analysis, every TCR beta chain was defined by the combination of its CDR3 amino acid sequence and its V-gene family, and reads without a unique V-gene family were dropped. To address suspected cross-contamination and a sequencing artifact, a later analysis removed several hundred highly shared, low-generation-probability nucleotide sequences. For each public chain, a later analysis derived a clonal expansion index from normalized ranks of inferred template counts within each repertoire. A later analysis computed generation probabilities with a VDJ recombination model fitted to out-of-frame rearrangements, and checked the results against IGoR. In a later analysis, TCR-TCR, TCR-HLA and TCR-CMV co-occurrence was scored with hypergeometric tests, and a repertoire-size bias correction was applied to TCR pairs. A later analysis estimated false discovery rates by permuting HLA or CMV assignments 20 times. In a later analysis, co-occurring TCRs were grouped with DBSCAN, and TCRdist sequence similarity was added when clustering was performed within HLA-allele-positive subsets. Co-occurrence clustering excluded repertoires with fewer than 30,000 or more than 120,000 public chains, plus five with anomalous nucleotide sharing. TCRdb holds this immuneACCESS table with in-frame rearrangements only. Some clones are missing; in checked studies, unresolved V genes explain under half, and the rest has no known cause. V, J and clone size were drawn from that table, and D and trimming were deduced from the DNA. In all, the sample holds about 160,000 clones, and approximately 80% of those were seen once. The ten largest clones capture around 9.8% of the sample.

The source of the sample is a study of cytomegalovirus exposure and HLA in healthy donors (dated by TCRdb to about 2017). Turning to the overall study: In an earlier analysis of roughly 590 of the donors, under 300 Gb of sequence data and some 120 million unique TCR beta sequences from 180 million or so T cells were reported. An early release that covered fewer than 750 HLA-typed donors contained around 300 gigabases of sequencing data and 85 million to 100 million unique TCR sequences. Of the approximately 400 genotyped donors, 81% were placed in the genetic ancestry cluster associated with self-reported Caucasian donors. The study aimed to test whether signatures of past pathogen exposure could be identified by cataloging public T cell receptors. The study profiled the T cell repertoires of hundreds of subjects by immunosequencing and related them to cytomegalovirus serostatus. A separate validation cohort of approximately 120 different subjects was used in addition to the roughly 620-subject first cohort. High-throughput TCR immunosequencing, statistical association of individual TCRs with disease status, and machine learning were combined to predict cytomegalovirus infection status. To study patterns of TCR occurrence, a later analysis re-analyzed previously published TCR beta repertoires from several hundred donors and added high-resolution HLA genotyping. Rather than using new phenotypic data, the later analysis identified candidate immune exposures from TCR beta sequences and from how often those sequences occurred across donors. In an earlier analysis of a few hundred of the donors, high-throughput TCR beta sequencing was used to judge whether each TCR beta V gene segment behaved as functional or pseudogenic. Donor age, sex, ethnicity and CMV serostatus were collected together with the repertoire data. Genome-wide SNP genotypes for about 65% of the roughly 700 donors were used in a later genetic analysis, which treated that subset as a discovery cohort. Every discovery cohort repertoire had been produced on one sequencing platform. Class I and class II HLA loci were covered by the typing at four-digit resolution. The number of donors typed differed by locus, with roughly 629-640 for A, B, C, DRB1 and DQB1, roughly 520 for DQA1, approximately 570 for DPA1, and some 440 for DPB1. Roughly five DR-DQ haplotypes were handled as single units for association and clustering, since linkage in the cohort was strong. On average, 235,054 unique TCR beta nucleotide sequences were sequenced per donor among about 400 genotyped donors of the cohort, with roughly 19% of those sequences being non-productive.

The CDR1 and CDR2 encoded by the germline V gene (reference sequence) are LNHDA and SQIVND. V is cut back by 9 bases and J by 6 bases, with 9 bases in the junction unmatched. The CDR3 has 15 amino acids, counting the end cysteine and phenylalanine. Only the CDR3 DNA is retained, 45 bases long and in frame from the first base. The cohort consisted of approximately 690 healthy bone marrow donors. Cohort members were all nominally healthy when sampled, although unrecorded immune exposures were likely present. The donor tested CMV seropositive and was one of the 289 seropositive cohort members. Each donor provided a peripheral blood sample, and peripheral blood mononuclear cells were used for TCR beta sequencing. The Qiagen DNeasy Blood Extraction Kit was used to extract genomic DNA from the blood cell samples. Results and caveats for the whole study, not just this receptor: According to a later analysis, parvovirus B19, influenza, CMV and Epstein-Barr virus appeared linked to several top co-occurrence clusters. According to a later analysis, TCR association rates differed among HLA loci, with DRB1 alleles showing the most associated TCRs and HLA-C alleles showing the fewest. In the study, around 150 TCR beta chains were listed as associated with cytomegalovirus. The classifier was reported to diagnose cytomegalovirus status with high specificity and sensitivity in both the original cohort and the validation cohort. Some IMGT-functional V segments, including TRBV6-2 and TRBV6-3, could not be told apart with the 87-base-pair reads, so those segments were excluded. When HLA alleles, especially DR and DQ, strongly co-occurred, attributing TCR associations to individual alleles was difficult. According to the authors, the approach could potentially be generalized to other disease states and immunological phenotypes. Over 15 rarely observed V segments, including chromosome 9 orphons, were excluded from the earlier analysis of approximately 500 of the donors because counts were too low. An earlier analysis of approximately 530 of the donors showed that most TCR beta V segments appeared in productive rearrangements either about 90% or about 30% of the time, which broadly matched IMGT annotations. Across donors, most TCR sequences were observed very rarely, whereas some public TCRs were present in many individuals. In a later analysis, HLA-associated TCR beta chains were found to be more clonally expanded and to have lower generation probabilities than equally common non-associated chains. Correlated functional status among segregating V segments might reflect linkage disequilibrium, but an unknown experimental factor could not be ruled out. In this cohort, only TCR beta chains were sequenced, and detectable features were limited by the absence of alpha or paired-chain data. Because some donors lacked HLA typing at each locus, the association tests relied only on the typed subset. A further reported finding was that TCR beta sequences accurately predicted the HLA-A and HLA-B alleles for most subjects in the first cohort. Most CMV-associated TCR beta chains appeared to be HLA-restricted in a later analysis, and the HLA associations seemed to be driven largely by CMV exposure. A group of highly shared sequence variants was considered likely to be a technical artifact of the sequencing pipeline. Sequencing depth was assumed to be roughly uniform across donors in the presence/absence analyses, though that assumption may not hold. At a false discovery rate of 0.05, a later analysis linked 16,951 TCR beta sequences to specific HLA alleles. A later genetic analysis associated a missense DCLRE1C variant with V-gene and J-gene trimming of TCR beta chains, and an independent cohort replicated the association. Immune exposure information for the cohort was limited to CMV serostatus. Compared with the roughly 710-donor mean, donors in an Asian-associated ancestry cluster had fewer N-insertions in productive TCRs, according to a later genetic analysis. In vitro tests confirmed that a few of the cytomegalovirus-associated TCR beta chains recognize cytomegalovirus antigens.

The chain is assembled from TRBV19 and TRBJ1-6, with 9 central nucleotides matching TRBD1. The sample taken for sequencing was PBMCs. This clonotype was sampled from a man between 18 and 35 years old in good health and CMV-seropositive. The CDR3 protein sequence reads: CASLPGQGINSPLHF. The base sequence is TGTGCCAGCCTCCCGGGACAGGGCATTAATTCACCCCTCCACTTT. Reference TRBV19 and TRBJ1-6 proteins supply the regions before and after the CDR3; the full variable domain is: DGGITQSPKYLFRKEGQNVTLSCEQNLNHDAMYWYRQDPGQGLRLIYYSQIVNDFQKGDIAEGYSVSREKKESFPLTVTSAQKNPTAFYLCASLPGQGINSPLHFGNGTRLTVT.